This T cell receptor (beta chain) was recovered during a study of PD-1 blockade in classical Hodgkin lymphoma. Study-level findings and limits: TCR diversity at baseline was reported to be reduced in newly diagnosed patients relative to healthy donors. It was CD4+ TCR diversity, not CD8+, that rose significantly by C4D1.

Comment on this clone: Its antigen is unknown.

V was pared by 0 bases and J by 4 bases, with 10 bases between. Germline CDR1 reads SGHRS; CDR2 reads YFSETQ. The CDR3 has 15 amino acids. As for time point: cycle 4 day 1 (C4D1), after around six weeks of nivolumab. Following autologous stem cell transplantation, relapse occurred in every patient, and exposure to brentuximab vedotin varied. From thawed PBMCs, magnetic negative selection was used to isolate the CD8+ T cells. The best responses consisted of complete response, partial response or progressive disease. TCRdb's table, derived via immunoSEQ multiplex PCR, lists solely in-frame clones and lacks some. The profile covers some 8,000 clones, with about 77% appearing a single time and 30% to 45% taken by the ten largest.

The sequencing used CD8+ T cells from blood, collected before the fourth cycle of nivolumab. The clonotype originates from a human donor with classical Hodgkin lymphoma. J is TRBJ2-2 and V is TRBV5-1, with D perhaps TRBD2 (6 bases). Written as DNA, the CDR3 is TGCGCCAGCAGCTTGGGAGGAGGGAGCACCGGGGAGCTGTTTTTT. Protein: CASSLGGGSTGELFF.